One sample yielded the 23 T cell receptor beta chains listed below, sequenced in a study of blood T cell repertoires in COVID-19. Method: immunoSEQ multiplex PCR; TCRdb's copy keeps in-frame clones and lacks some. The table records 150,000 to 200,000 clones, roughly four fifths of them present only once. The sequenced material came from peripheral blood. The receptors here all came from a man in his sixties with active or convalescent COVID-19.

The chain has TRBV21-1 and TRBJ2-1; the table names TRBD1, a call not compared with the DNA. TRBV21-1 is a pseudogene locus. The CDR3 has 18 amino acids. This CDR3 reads CASSPKTGVDVRGNEQFF. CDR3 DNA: TGTGCCAGCAGCCCAAAGACAGGAGTGGACGTGAGGGGAAATGAGCAGTTCTTC.

Here the CDR3 reads CASSPVGYQETQYF. The CDR3 DNA follows: TGTGCCAGCTCACCAGTGGGCTACCAAGAGACCCAGTACTTC. The chain joins TRBV18 to TRBJ2-5; the D is unclear. CDR3 length: 14 residues. Between the trimmed V and J ends, which lost 2 bases and 0 bases, there was a span of 7 bases. The germline gives CDR1 KGHSH, CDR2 LQKENI.

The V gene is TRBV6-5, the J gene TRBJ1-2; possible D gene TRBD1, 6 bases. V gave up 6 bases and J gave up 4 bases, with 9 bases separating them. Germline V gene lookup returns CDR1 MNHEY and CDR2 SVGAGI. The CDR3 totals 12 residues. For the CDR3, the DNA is TGTGCCAGCAGAGCAGGGGCCTATGGCTACACCTTC. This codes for CASRAGAYGYTF.

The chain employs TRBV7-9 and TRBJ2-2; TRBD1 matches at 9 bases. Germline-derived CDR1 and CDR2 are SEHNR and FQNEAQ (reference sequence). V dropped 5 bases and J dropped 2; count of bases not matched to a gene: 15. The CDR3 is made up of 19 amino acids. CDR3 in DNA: TGTGCCAGCAGCCCCTATGGACAGGGGAGGGCCCTAAACACCGGGGAGCTGTTTTTT. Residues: CASSPYGQGRALNTGELFF.

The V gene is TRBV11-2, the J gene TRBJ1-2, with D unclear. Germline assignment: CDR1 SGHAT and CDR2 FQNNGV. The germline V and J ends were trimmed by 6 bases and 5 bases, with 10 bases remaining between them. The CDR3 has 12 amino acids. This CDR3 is CASSPGFYGYTF. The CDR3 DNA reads TGTGCCAGCAGTCCGGGTTTTTATGGCTACACCTTC. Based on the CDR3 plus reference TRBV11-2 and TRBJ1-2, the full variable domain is EAGVAQSPRYKIIEKRQSVAFWCNPISGHATLYWYQQILGQGPKLLIQFQNNGVVDDSQLPKDRFSAERLKGVDSTLKIQPAKLEDSAVYLCASSPGFYGYTFGSGTRLTVV.

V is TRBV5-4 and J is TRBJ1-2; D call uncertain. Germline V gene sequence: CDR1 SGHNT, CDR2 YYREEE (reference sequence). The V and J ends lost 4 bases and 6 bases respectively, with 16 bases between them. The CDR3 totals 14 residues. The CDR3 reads CASSRSGLGDGYTF. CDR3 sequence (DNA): TGTGCCAGCAGCCGATCGGGGTTAGGTGATGGCTACACCTTC.

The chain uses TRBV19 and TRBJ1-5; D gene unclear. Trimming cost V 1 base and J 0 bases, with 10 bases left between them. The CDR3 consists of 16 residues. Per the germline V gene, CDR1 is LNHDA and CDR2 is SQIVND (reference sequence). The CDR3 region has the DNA TGTGCCAGTAGTATAGGAGGCAGTTATAGCAATCAGCCCCAGCATTTT. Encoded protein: CASSIGGSYSNQPQHF.

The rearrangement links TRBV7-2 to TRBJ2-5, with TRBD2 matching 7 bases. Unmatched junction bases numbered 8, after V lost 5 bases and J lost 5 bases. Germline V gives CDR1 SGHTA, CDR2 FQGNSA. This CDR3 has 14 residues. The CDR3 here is CASSLTLREETQYF. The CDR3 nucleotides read TGTGCCAGCAGCCTCACCCTGCGGGAGGAGACCCAGTACTTC.

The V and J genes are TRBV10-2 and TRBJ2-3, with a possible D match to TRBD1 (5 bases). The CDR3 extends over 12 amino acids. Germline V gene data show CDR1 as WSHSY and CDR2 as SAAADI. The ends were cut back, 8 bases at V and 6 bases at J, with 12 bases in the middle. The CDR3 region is CASGNHRDTQYF. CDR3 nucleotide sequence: TGCGCCAGCGGTAACCACAGGGATACGCAGTATTTT.

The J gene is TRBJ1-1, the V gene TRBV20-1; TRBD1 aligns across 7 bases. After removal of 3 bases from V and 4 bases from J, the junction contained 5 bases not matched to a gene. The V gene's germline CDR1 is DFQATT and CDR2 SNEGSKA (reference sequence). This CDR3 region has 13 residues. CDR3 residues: CSASIHRGTEAFF. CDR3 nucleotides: TGCAGTGCTAGTATTCACAGGGGCACTGAAGCTTTCTTT.

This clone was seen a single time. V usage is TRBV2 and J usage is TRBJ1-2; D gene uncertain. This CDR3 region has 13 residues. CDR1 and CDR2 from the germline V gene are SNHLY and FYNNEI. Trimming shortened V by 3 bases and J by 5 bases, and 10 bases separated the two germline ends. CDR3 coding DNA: TGTGCCAGCAGTGAGTCCGGGGAATATGGCTACACCTTC. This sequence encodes CASSESGEYGYTF. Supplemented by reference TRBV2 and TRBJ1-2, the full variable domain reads EPEVTQTPSHQVTQMGQEVILRCVPISNHLYFYWYRQILGQKVEFLVSFYNNEISEKSEIFDDQFSVERPDGSNFTLKIRSTKLEDSAMYFCASSESGEYGYTFGSGTRLTVV.

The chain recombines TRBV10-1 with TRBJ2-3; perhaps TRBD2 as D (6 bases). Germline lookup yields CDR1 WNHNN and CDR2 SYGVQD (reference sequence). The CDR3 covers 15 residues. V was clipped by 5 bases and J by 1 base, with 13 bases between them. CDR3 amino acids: CASSPPTGGTDTQYF. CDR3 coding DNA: TGCGCCAGCAGTCCCCCGACGGGAGGCACAGATACGCAGTATTTT.

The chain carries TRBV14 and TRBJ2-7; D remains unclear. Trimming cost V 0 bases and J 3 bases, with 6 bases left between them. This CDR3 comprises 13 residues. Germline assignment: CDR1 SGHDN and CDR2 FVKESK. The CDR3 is CASSQEFSYEQYF. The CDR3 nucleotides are TGTGCCAGCAGCCAAGAGTTCAGCTACGAGCAGTACTTC. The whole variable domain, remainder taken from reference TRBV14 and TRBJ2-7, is EAGVTQFPSHSVIEKGQTVTLRCDPISGHDNLYWYRRVMGKEIKFLLHFVKESKQDESGMPNNRFLAERTGGTYSTLKVQPAELEDSGVYFCASSQEFSYEQYFGPGTRLTVT.

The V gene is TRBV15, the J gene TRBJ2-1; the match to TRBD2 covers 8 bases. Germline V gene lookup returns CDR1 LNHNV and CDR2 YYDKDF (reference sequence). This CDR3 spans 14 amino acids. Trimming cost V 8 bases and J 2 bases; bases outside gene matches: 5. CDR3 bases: TGTGCCACCGGGCCGGGGGGGGCCTACAATGAGCAGTTCTTC. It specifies CATGPGGAYNEQFF.

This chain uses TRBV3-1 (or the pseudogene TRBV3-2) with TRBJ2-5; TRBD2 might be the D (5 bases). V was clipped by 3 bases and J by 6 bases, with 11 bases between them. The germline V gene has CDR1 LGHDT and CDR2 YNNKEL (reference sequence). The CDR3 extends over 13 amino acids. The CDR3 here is CASSQQLGQTQYF. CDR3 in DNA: TGTGCCAGCAGCCAGCAACTAGGGCAGACCCAGTACTTC.

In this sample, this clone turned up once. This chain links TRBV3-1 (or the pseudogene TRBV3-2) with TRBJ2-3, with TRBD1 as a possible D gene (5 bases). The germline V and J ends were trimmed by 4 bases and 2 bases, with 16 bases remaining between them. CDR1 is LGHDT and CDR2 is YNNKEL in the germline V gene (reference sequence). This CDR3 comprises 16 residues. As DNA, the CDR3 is TGTGCCAGCAGCCCATCTGGGGCGGCGTACACAGATACGCAGTATTTT. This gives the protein CASSPSGAAYTDTQYF.

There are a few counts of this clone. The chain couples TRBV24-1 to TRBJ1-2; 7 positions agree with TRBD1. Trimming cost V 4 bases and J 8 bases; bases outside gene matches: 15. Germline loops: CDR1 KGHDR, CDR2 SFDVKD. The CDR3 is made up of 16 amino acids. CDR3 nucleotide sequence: TGTGCCACCAGTGACCCGGGACAGAGGGACGAGTACGGCTACACCTTC. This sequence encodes CATSDPGQRDEYGYTF.

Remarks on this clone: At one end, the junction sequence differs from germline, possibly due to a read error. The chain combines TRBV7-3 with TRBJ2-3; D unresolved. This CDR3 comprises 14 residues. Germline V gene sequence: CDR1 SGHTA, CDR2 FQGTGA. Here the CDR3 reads CASSLTFSSDTHYF. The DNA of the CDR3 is TGTGCCAGCAGCTTAACATTTTCTTCAGATACGCATTATTTT.

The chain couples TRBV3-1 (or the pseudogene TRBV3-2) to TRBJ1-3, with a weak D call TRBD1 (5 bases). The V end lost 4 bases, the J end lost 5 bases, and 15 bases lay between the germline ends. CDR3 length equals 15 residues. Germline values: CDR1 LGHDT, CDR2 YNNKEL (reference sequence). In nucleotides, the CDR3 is TGTGCCAGCAGCCCCCAGGGAGGGTGGCGAAACACCATATATTTT. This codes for CASSPQGGWRNTIYF.

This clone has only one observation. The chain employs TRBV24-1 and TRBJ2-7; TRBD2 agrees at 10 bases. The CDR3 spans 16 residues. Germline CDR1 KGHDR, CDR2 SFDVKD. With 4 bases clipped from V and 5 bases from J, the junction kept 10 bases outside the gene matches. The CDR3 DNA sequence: TGTGCCACCAGTGACCCCGTTCTAGCGGGAGCAAACGAGCAGTACTTC. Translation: CATSDPVLAGANEQYF.

As DNA, the CDR3 is TGTGCCAGCAGCCTACAGGGAAAAACTAATGAAAAACTGTTTTTT. This gives the protein CASSLQGKTNEKLFF. This sequence joins TRBV7-2 and TRBJ1-4; D is perhaps TRBD1 (6 bases). Germline V gene lookup returns CDR1 SGHTA and CDR2 FQGNSA. V dropped 5 bases and J dropped 1 base, with 11 bases sitting between them. The CDR3 is 15 amino acids. Based on the CDR3 plus reference TRBV7-2 and TRBJ1-4, the full variable domain is GAGVSQSPSNKVTEKGKDVELRCDPISGHTALYWYRQSLGQGLEFLIYFQGNSAPDKSGLPSDRFSAERTGGSVSTLTIQRTQQEDSAVYLCASSLQGKTNEKLFFGSGTQLSVL.

This CDR3 reads CASSQVRVAGKSDEQFF. The DNA for the CDR3 is TGCGCCAGCAGCCAAGTCCGAGTAGCGGGAAAGTCGGATGAGCAGTTCTTC. The chain links TRBV4-1 to TRBJ2-1, with 8 bases identical to TRBD2. Trimming at V came to 1 base and at J to 8 bases, leaving 13 bases not matched to a gene. CDR1 and CDR2 (germline): MGHRA, YSYEKL. The CDR3 spans 17 residues.

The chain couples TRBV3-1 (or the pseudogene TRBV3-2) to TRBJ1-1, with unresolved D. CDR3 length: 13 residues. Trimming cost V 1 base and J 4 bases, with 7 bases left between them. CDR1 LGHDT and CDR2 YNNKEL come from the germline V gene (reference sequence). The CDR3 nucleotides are TGTGCCAGCAGCCAAGGGAGGGCCACTGAAGCTTTCTTT. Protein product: CASSQGRATEAFF.